This T cell receptor (beta chain) was observed in a study of shared clonotypes between healthy human individuals. Overall study context: Donors were two women and a few men aged 18 to 49. Study-level findings and limits: A handful of donors had around 5.2% of their naive CD4 clonotypes in common. Against clonotypes common to all four donors, non-shared ones had lower generation probabilities.

Deletions cut 3 bases from V and 6 bases from J, with 19 bases between. The CDR3 is 16 residues long. CDR1 MGHRA and CDR2 YSYEKL come from the germline V gene. Positively selected for CCR7, the CD45RO-negative cells used as naive CD8 cells excluded terminally differentiated effector memory CD45RA+ cells. Each PCR replicate from the sorted subsets contained 150 to 250 ng DNA, which is about 31,000 T cell genomes. Profiling relied on immunoSEQ multiplex PCR, and the TCRdb table lists in-frame clones only, not all of them. This table holds around 640,000 clones, about 96% found once. With regard to this clone: What it recognizes is unknown.

This sequence originates from a woman aged 25 to 39 in good health. Material for sequencing was naive CD8+ T cells sorted from blood. The chain uses TRBV4-1 and TRBJ2-3; D unresolved. The CDR3 sequence: CASSHGLGSLADTQYF. CDR3 coding DNA: TGCGCCAGCAGCCATGGTTTGGGGTCCCTTGCCGATACGCAGTATTTT.